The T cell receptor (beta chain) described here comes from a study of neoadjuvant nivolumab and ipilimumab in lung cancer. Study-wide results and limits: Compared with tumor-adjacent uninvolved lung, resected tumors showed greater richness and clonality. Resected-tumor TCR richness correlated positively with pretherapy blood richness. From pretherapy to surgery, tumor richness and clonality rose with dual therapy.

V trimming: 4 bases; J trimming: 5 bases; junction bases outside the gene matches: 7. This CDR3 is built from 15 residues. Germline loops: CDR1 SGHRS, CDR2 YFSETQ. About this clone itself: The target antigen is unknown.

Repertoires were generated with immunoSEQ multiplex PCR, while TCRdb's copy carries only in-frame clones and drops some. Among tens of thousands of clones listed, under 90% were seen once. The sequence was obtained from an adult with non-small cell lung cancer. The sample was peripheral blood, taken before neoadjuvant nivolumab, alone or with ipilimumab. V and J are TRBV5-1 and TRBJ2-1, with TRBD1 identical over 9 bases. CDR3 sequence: CASSGRGQGNNEQFF. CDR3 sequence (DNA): TGCGCCAGCAGCGGGCGCGGACAGGGGAACAATGAGCAGTTCTTC.